These 20 T cell receptor beta chains originate from one sample sequenced in a study of response to subunit inactivated influenza vaccine (dated by TCRdb to 2017 to 2018). Receptors were amplified or captured by RT-PCR. The run used an Illumina HiSeq 2500. TCRdb ran its own pipeline on the public reads, namely fastp trimming at Q25 and MiXCR clone calling, and kept in-frame beta chains. Rows with a matching CDR3 protein are joined into one entry that keeps the most common DNA and genes. The sample table records hundreds of thousands of distinct CDR3 sequences; approximately 7.6% of these occur just once. 10% to 15% of the sample comes from the top ten. This sample comprised PBMCs from blood, obtained 23 months after vaccination. The source of these receptors is a man aged 45-69 years who received an inactivated influenza vaccine. Donor details come from another sample of the same person, matched by shared clones.

The chain carries TRBV20-1 and TRBJ2-1, with 9 bases identical to TRBD1. This CDR3 contains 16 residues. After removal of 1 base from V and 7 bases from J, the junction contained 11 bases not matched to a gene. Per the germline V gene, CDR1 is DFQATT and CDR2 is SNEGSKA (reference sequence). The CDR3 spells CSARVIVDRGSNEQFF. Here the CDR3 DNA reads TGCAGTGCTAGAGTGATAGTGGACAGGGGAAGTAATGAGCAGTTCTTC.

CDR3 DNA sequence: TGTGCCAGCTCACAAGGGAGGTCGGAGACCCAGTACTTC. It yields the protein CASSQGRSETQYF. The J gene is TRBJ2-5, the V gene TRBV18; a weak D match, TRBD2 (6 bases). The V gene lost 4 bases and the J gene lost 5 bases, with 11 bases spanning the gap. This CDR3 spans 13 amino acids. Germline CDR1 reads KGHSH; CDR2 reads LQKENI. Supplemented by reference TRBV18 and TRBJ2-5, the full variable domain reads NAGVMQNPRHLVRRRGQEARLRCSPMKGHSHVYWYRQLPEEGLKFMVYLQKENIIDESGMPKERFSAEFPKEGPSILRIQQVVRGDSAAYFCASSQGRSETQYFGPGTRLLVL.

This clonotype was seen repeatedly, ten times or more. V and J are TRBV7-3 and TRBJ1-1; D ambiguous. Trimming cost V 5 bases and J 1 base, with 11 bases left between them. Germline V CDR1 and CDR2: SGHTA, FQGTGA. The CDR3 totals 14 residues. The CDR3 sequence is CASSLRGANTEAFF. For the CDR3, the DNA is TGTGCCAGCAGCCTTCGCGGAGCGAACACTGAAGCTTTCTTT.

Of note for this clonotype: The germline gene is not matched at one end of the junction; a read error may be the cause. This chain links TRBV4-1 with TRBJ2-1, with TRBD1 matching over 7 bases. The CDR3 spans 11 residues. The germline V gene has CDR1 MGHRA and CDR2 YSYEKL. Here the CDR3 reads CASGQGDEQFF. As DNA, the CDR3 is TGCGCCAGCGGCCAGGGGGATGAGCAGTTCTTC.

Many counts were recorded for this clonotype. The chain carries TRBV5-1 and TRBJ2-1; D may be TRBD2 (5 bases). Germline V gene lookup returns CDR1 SGHRS and CDR2 YFSETQ. Between the trimmed V and J ends, which lost 0 bases and 3 bases, there was a span of 16 bases. There are 17 residues in the CDR3. The CDR3 region has the DNA TGCGCCAGCAGCTTGGCCCGACTCGGGGTGGACTACAATGAGCAGTTCTTC. Translation gives CASSLARLGVDYNEQFF.

This clonotype was detected a few times. This chain uses TRBV20-1 with TRBJ2-4; D is possibly TRBD1 (6 bases). Per the germline V gene, CDR1 is DFQATT and CDR2 is SNEGSKA (reference sequence). V was cut by 6 bases and J by 4 bases, with 16 bases left in between. The CDR3 runs to 14 residues. The CDR3 DNA follows: TGCAGTGCCAACCCGGGACATGGGAAAAACATTCAGTACTTC. It yields the protein CSANPGHGKNIQYF.

This clonotype was seen many times. The chain carries TRBV12-3 or TRBV12-4 and TRBJ2-7, with D maybe TRBD1 (6 bases). This CDR3 contains 13 residues. Trimming stripped 3 bases from V and 3 bases from J, with 9 bases between. DNA for the CDR3: TGTGCCAGCAGTTTCGACAGGAACTACGAGCAGTACTTC. Translated: CASSFDRNYEQYF.

For the CDR3, the DNA is TGTGCCACCAGCACGACGGTGCCGCCCCAGTACTTC. Translating it yields CATSTTVPPQYF. J is TRBJ2-5 and V is TRBV15; D gene ambiguous. The CDR3 runs to 12 residues. V was trimmed by 4 bases and J by 9 bases, leaving 12 bases between them. Germline CDR1 LNHNV, CDR2 YYDKDF (reference sequence).

This clonotype was counted once. The chain's CDR3 is CACCQEVPGTGVVNEQFF. CDR3 DNA sequence: TGTGCCTGCTGCCAAGAGGTCCCCGGGACAGGGGTGGTTAATGAGCAGTTCTTC. The genes are TRBV3-1 and TRBJ2-1; TRBD1 agrees at 10 bases. Germline lookup yields CDR1 LGHDT and CDR2 YNNKEL (reference sequence). The V and J ends lost 11 bases and 7 bases, in that order; junction bases with no gene match: 23. This CDR3 has 18 residues.

The sample holds many counts of this clonotype. The chain combines TRBV4-1 with TRBJ1-1; D remains ambiguous. V lost 3 bases and J 7 bases, leaving 12 bases between the germline ends. Germline V lookup: CDR1 MGHRA, CDR2 YSYEKL. This CDR3 is built from 13 residues. The CDR3 spells CASSHVGNFEAFF. CDR3 nucleotides: TGCGCCAGCAGCCATGTGGGGAATTTTGAAGCTTTCTTT.

Ten or more counts support this clonotype. V usage is TRBV29-1 and J usage is TRBJ2-1; no clear D gene. The CDR3 contains 10 residues. Germline V gene sequence: CDR1 SQVTM, CDR2 ANQGSEA. The V gene lost 6 bases and the J gene lost 8 bases, with 8 bases spanning the gap. As DNA, the CDR3 is TGCAGCGTCGAACGTGATGAGCAGTTCTTC. Protein: CSVERDEQFF.

This clonotype came up once. This chain connects TRBV7-2 to TRBJ2-2; possibly TRBD1 for D (6 bases). Between the trimmed V and J ends, which lost 9 bases and 3 bases, there was a span of 14 bases. This CDR3 region has 14 residues. The germline CDR1 and CDR2 sequences are SGHTA and FQGNSA. CDR3 sequence: CASTNRAYTGELFF. The CDR3 DNA reads as TGTGCCAGTACAAACAGGGCTTACACCGGGGAGCTGTTTTTT.

This clonotype showed up many times. CDR3 loop: CASSPTGYDGKLFF. CDR3 nucleotide sequence: TGTGCCAGCAGCCCTACAGGGTATGATGGAAAACTGTTTTTT. The chain employs TRBV6-1 and TRBJ1-4; tentative D call: TRBD1 (6 bases). Germline assignment: CDR1 MNHNS and CDR2 SASEGT. Trimming shortened V by 6 bases and J by 10 bases, and 18 bases separated the two germline ends. The CDR3 spans 14 residues.

The rearrangement joins TRBV4-2 to TRBJ2-2, with 7 bases lining up with TRBD2. Unmatched junction bases numbered 7, after V lost 0 bases and J lost 6 bases. CDR1 LGHNA and CDR2 YNFKEQ come from the germline V gene. The CDR3 is made up of 16 amino acids. The CDR3 DNA reads TGTGCCAGCAGCCAAGAAGGCGGCCGGGGGGCCGGGGAGCTGTTTTTT. Its protein is CASSQEGGRGAGELFF.

This clonotype was counted only a few times. The chain is built from TRBV10-3 and TRBJ2-3; 13 nucleotides align to TRBD2. The germline V gene has CDR1 ENHRY and CDR2 SYGVKD. Trimming removed 6 bases from V and 2 bases from J; junction bases left unmatched: 5. The length of the CDR3 is 16 residues. CDR3 region: CAISRGTSGDTDTQYF. CDR3 coding DNA: TGTGCCATCAGCAGAGGGACTAGCGGGGACACAGATACGCAGTATTTT.

In its sample, this clonotype was seen a few times. This chain uses TRBV20-1 with TRBJ2-1; D gene ambiguous. This CDR3 has 11 residues. Germline-derived CDR1 and CDR2 are DFQATT and SNEGSKA (reference sequence). Trimming left V 5 bases short and J 13 bases short, with 15 bases between. The DNA of the CDR3 is TGCAGTGCTCATTTCTACGAGTACCAGTTCTTC. The encoded protein is CSAHFYEYQFF.

V and J are TRBV5-5 and TRBJ2-5, with D possibly being TRBD2 (7 bases). V lost 4 bases and J lost 5, with 12 bases in between. CDR1 and CDR2 (germline): SGHKS, YYEKEE (reference sequence). This CDR3 is built from 13 residues. The CDR3 DNA is TGTGCCAGCAGCCGAGGGGGGGAGGAGACCCAGTACTTC. Translation gives CASSRGGEETQYF.

The chain joins TRBV5-1 to TRBJ1-2; D remains unclear. Germline V gives CDR1 SGHRS, CDR2 YFSETQ. The V end lost 4 bases, the J end lost 3 bases, and 13 bases lay between the germline ends. The CDR3 totals 14 residues. The DNA for the CDR3 is TGCGCCAGCAGCAGGGATCCTGGGGACTATGGCTACACCTTC. As protein: CASSRDPGDYGYTF.

The genes are TRBV20-1 and TRBJ2-3, with D perhaps TRBD2 (6 bases). CDR1 DFQATT and CDR2 SNEGSKA come from the germline V gene (reference sequence). The V gene lost 0 bases and the J gene lost 2 bases, with 15 bases spanning the gap. The CDR3 has 16 amino acids. The CDR3: CSARDYGAGFTDTQYF. DNA of the CDR3: TGCAGTGCTAGAGACTACGGGGCGGGGTTCACAGATACGCAGTATTTT.

This clonotype was found many times. The chain is built from TRBV5-1 and TRBJ2-5, with a tentative D call TRBD1 (6 bases). The germline V and J ends were trimmed by 1 base and 1 base, with 11 bases remaining between them. This CDR3 is built from 15 residues. Germline values: CDR1 SGHRS, CDR2 YFSETQ. In nucleotides, the CDR3 is TGCGCCAGCAGCTTGTTTGGGGGCGCCCAAGAGACCCAGTACTTC. As protein: CASSLFGGAQETQYF.